The text below deals with one T cell receptor (beta chain). The antigen is not known. This entry is derived from a study of cytomegalovirus exposure and HLA in healthy donors. The overall study: The study's early data release held approximately 91 million unique TCRs from HLA-typed donors. Most donors, about 77% of 398 genotyped, fell in the Caucasian-associated ancestry cluster.

The primer mix had 60 Vbeta and 13 Jbeta primers. TCRdb keeps only in-frame clones here, not all; method: immunoSEQ multiplex PCR. The sample is made up of around 33,000 clones, and the top ten hold roughly 3.5% of it. Study-wide points: Cytomegalovirus status was reportedly diagnosed by the classifier with high sensitivity and specificity.

V lost 0 bases to trimming and J lost 5 bases, with 11 bases between them. Looked up from germline, CDR1 is SGHTA and CDR2 is FQGNSA. The CDR3 is 14 residues long. The receptor's source is a man between 35 and 55 years old in good health and CMV-seronegative. The sample comprised PBMCs. The genes are TRBV7-2 and TRBJ2-7, with D maybe TRBD2 (7 bases). Here the CDR3 DNA reads TGTGCCAGCAGCTTAGCAGGGGGGGTGGACGAGCAGTACTTC. It encodes CASSLAGGVDEQYF.